A single sample is the source of the 6 T cell receptor beta chains below, sequenced in a study of cytomegalovirus exposure and HLA in healthy donors. The PCR was carried out with 60 Vbeta primers and 13 Jbeta primers. Sequenced by immunoSEQ multiplex PCR; TCRdb stores in-frame clones only, minus some. In all, the sample yields roughly 200,000 clones. Sequencing was done on a sample of PBMCs. These receptors were taken from a girl aged 2 to 9 in good health and CMV-seropositive.

The chain employs TRBV6-1 and TRBJ2-5; 7 positions agree with TRBD2. The CDR3 is made up of 17 amino acids. CDR1 is MNHNS, CDR2 SASEGT, per germline. With V trimmed by 3 bases and J by 0 bases, 10 bases remained unmatched. The DNA for the CDR3 is TGTGCCAGCAGTGATTATAGGTTAGCGGGTCACCAAGAGACCCAGTACTTC. Its protein is CASSDYRLAGHQETQYF.

This sequence joins TRBV28 and TRBJ1-2, with 11 nucleotides matching TRBD1. This CDR3 is 16 amino acids long. In germline, CDR1 is MDHEN, CDR2 SYDVKM. The trim removed 5 bases at V and 4 bases at J, leaving 9 bases unmatched. CDR3: CASSVPGQGGTYGYTF. The DNA for the CDR3 is TGTGCCAGCAGTGTCCCGGGACAGGGGGGAACCTATGGCTACACCTTC.

The chain couples TRBV27 to TRBJ2-7; D is possibly TRBD2 (6 bases). The CDR3 is made up of 14 amino acids. Germline V lookup: CDR1 MNHEY, CDR2 SMNVEV (reference sequence). Trimming pared 2 bases from V and 3 bases from J, leaving 11 bases between. The CDR3 DNA is TGTGCCAGCAGTTTAGATCGGACTATCTACGAGCAGTACTTC. This sequence encodes CASSLDRTIYEQYF.

The genes are TRBV20-1 and TRBJ1-2, with no clear D. Germline V gives CDR1 DFQATT, CDR2 SNEGSKA (reference sequence). The CDR3 extends over 11 amino acids. V lost 3 bases, J lost 8 bases, and 10 bases lay in between. In nucleotides, the CDR3 is TGCAGTGCTAGTACGGGTCGGGGCTACACCTTC. It is translated as CSASTGRGYTF.

The V call is TRBV12-5, the J call TRBJ2-5; 7 nucleotides line up with TRBD1. Judging by the DNA end, TRBJ2-7 fits better; the J call may be wrong. This CDR3 contains 13 residues. Germline V gene data show CDR1 as LGHNT and CDR2 as FRNRAP. CDR3 amino acids: CASLGQLTYEQYF. CDR3 sequence (DNA): TGTGCTAGCCTGGGACAGCTAACCTACGAGCAGTACTTC.

J is TRBJ2-3 and V is TRBV5-1, with TRBD2 matching 10 bases. J lost 3 bases, V lost 0 bases, and 4 bases had no gene match. Germline CDR1 is SGHRS and CDR2 is YFSETQ. This CDR3 is built from 16 residues. CDR3 residues: CASSLASGSLTDTQYF. The CDR3 DNA is TGCGCCAGCAGCTTGGCTAGCGGGAGTTTAACAGATACGCAGTATTTT.